This T cell receptor (beta chain) comes out of a study of T cell repertoires in cytomegalovirus infection. In this sample, this clonotype turned up many times. Each CDR3 protein is one row after TCRdb ran MiXCR on the reads. Of 150,000 or so distinct CDR3 sequences in the sample, about 6% are singletons; the top ten hold roughly 18%. The V end was cut by 4 bases, the J end by 0 bases, with 9 bases between. The CDR3 spans 14 residues. Material for sequencing was PBMCs. The chain recombines TRBV12-3 or TRBV12-4 with TRBJ2-5; a possible D gene is TRBD2 (5 bases). The origin of this receptor is a human donor in good health (CMV status not recorded). Some clones in this sample may be carry-over from other donors' samples. The CDR3, as DNA: TGTGCCAGCAGTTCGCGGGTTCACCAAGAGACCCAGTACTTC. Its protein product is CASSSRVHQETQYF.